The text below deals with one T cell receptor (beta chain). As originally analysed: Estimation of nucleated cell counts was performed using reference gene primer amplification. Clones were sequenced by immunoSEQ multiplex PCR, and TCRdb holds only the in-frame ones, with some missing. V, J and clone size derive from that table, while D and trimming were established from the DNA sequence. The table has some 110,000 clones, under 80% seen once. This record belongs to a study of blood T cell repertoires in COVID-19. Study-level information: Donors in the United States, Italy and Spain gave samples during acute or convalescent COVID-19. PBMCs, B-cell-depleted T cells, or T cells were the source of the cDNA or gDNA that made up the material.

The V end lost 5 bases, the J end lost 4 bases, and 11 bases lay between the germline ends. Per germline, CDR1 LNHDA and CDR2 SQIVND (reference sequence). This CDR3 is built from 14 residues. This receptor was obtained from a woman aged 65 to 85 with acute or convalescent COVID-19. This rearrangement joins TRBV19 to TRBJ1-4; D not resolved. Sequencing used peripheral blood. The CDR3 nucleotides are TGTGCCAGTAGTCGAGCAAGCGGTAATGAAAAACTGTTTTTT. Its translation is CASSRASGNEKLFF.